The present T cell receptor (beta chain) was sequenced within a study of blood T cell repertoires in COVID-19. At the level of the study: Samples of COVID-19 (acute and convalescent) were obtained from the United States, Italy and Spain. Sample material is recorded as cDNA or gDNA derived from T cells, B-cell-depleted T cells, or PBMCs.

The CDR3 is 15 residues long. J lost 2 bases, V lost 6 bases, and 8 bases had no gene match. The V gene's germline CDR1 is SGHNT and CDR2 YYREEE (reference sequence). As processed by the authors: By means of reference gene primer amplification, nucleated cell counts were estimated. Method: immunoSEQ multiplex PCR; TCRdb's copy keeps in-frame clones and lacks some. V, J and clone size were drawn from that table, and D and trimming were deduced from the DNA. The table includes about 26,000 clones, 92% detected once. Input material: peripheral blood. The sequence was collected from a human donor in a cohort sampled during active COVID-19. The rearrangement links TRBV5-4 to TRBJ2-1; the match to TRBD2 covers 7 bases. The CDR3 reads CASTYGGGTYNEQFF. The CDR3 coding sequence is TGTGCCAGCACCTACGGCGGGGGAACCTACAATGAGCAGTTCTTC.